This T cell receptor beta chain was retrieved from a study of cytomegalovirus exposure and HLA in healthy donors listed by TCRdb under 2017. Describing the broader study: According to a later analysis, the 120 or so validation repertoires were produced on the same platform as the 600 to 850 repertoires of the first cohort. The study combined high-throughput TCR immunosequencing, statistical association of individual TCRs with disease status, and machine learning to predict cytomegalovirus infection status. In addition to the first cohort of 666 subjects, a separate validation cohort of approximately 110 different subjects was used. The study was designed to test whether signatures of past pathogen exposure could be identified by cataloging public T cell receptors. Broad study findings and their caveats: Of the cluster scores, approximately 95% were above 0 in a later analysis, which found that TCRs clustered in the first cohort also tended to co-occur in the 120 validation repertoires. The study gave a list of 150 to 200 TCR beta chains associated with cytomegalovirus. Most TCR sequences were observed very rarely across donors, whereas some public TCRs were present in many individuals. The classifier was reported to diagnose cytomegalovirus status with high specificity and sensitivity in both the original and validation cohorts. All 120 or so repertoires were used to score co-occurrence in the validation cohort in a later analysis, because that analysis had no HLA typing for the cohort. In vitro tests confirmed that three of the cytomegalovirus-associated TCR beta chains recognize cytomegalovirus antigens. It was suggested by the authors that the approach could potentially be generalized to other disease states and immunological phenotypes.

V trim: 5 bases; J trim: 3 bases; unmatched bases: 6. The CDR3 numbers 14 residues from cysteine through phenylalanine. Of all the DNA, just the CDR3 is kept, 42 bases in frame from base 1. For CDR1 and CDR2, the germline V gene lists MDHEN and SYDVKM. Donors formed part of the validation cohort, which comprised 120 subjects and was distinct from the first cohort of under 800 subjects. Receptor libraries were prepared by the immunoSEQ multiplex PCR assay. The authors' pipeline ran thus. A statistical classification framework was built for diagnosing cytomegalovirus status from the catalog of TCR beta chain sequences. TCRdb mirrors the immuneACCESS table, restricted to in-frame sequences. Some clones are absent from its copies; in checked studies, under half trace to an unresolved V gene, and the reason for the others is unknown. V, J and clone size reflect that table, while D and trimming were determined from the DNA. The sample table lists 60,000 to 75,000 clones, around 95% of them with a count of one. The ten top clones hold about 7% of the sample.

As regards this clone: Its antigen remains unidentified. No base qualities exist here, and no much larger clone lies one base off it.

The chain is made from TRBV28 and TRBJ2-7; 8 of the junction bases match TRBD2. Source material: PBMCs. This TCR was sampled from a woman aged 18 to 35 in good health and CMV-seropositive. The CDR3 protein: CASSRAGTSYEQYF. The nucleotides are TGTGCCAGCAGTCGTGCCGGGACTAGCTACGAGCAGTACTTC.